This TCR beta chain stems from a study of T cell changes during pregnancy in multiple sclerosis. The CDR3 has 15 amino acids. Per germline, CDR1 LNHNV and CDR2 YYDKDF (reference sequence). J was trimmed by 5 bases and V by 6 bases; bases with no gene match: 9. The method was immunoSEQ multiplex PCR; TCRdb's version includes in-frame clones alone and lacks a portion of them. The table lists more than 45,000 clones, about 93% of them singletons. Sequenced material: CD4+ T cells from peripheral blood mononuclear cells, taken in the second trimester of pregnancy. The source of this sequence is a female donor with multiple sclerosis, enrolled in a pregnancy study. J is TRBJ2-3 and V is TRBV15, with TRBD1 identical over 9 bases. CDR3 amino acids: CATRIYRGRGDTQYF. DNA of the CDR3: TGTGCCACCAGAATTTACAGGGGGCGCGGAGATACGCAGTATTTT. Together with reference TRBV15 and TRBJ2-3, the CDR3 gives the full variable domain: DAMVIQNPRYQVTQFGKPVTLSCSQTLNHNVMYWYQQKSSQAPKLLFHYYDKDFNNEADTPDNFQSRRPNTSFCFLDIRSPGLGDTAMYLCATRIYRGRGDTQYFGPGTRLTVL.